The rows below give T cell receptor beta chains drawn from one sample of a study of identical twins. Via MiXCR, TCRdb re-called the 5' RACE reads, giving one row per CDR3 protein. There are about 690,000 distinct CDR3 sequences in the sample; 21% occur only once, and 4.3% lies in the top ten. The same sample was also studied in work on T cells expressing NK-cell markers.

Material: PBMCs. The source of these receptors is a woman under 30 in good health. Both conserved end residues are trimmed from each CDR3.

>11|TRBV27
ASSPSASGGYT
>10|TRBV5-1
ASSLYVNEQY
>13|TRBV19
ASSPAVLLAETQY
>12|TRBV20-1
SAPTHRGSYEQY
>13|TRBV12-3/TRBV12-4
ASSERVNYNQPQH
>10|TRBV5-5
ASSLGTVGAF
>13|TRBV20-1
SASPPGGSGNTIY
>13|TRBV5-1
ASSWRQDGTYGYT
>11|TRBV6-5
ASSYGLANEQY
>11|TRBV12-3/TRBV12-4
ASSQTRYYEQY
>12|TRBV6-1
ASKETASTDTQY
>15|TRBV20-1
SARDRFSTKSSYEQY
>17|TRBV11-2
ASSLRPGTRPLSFYEQY
>13|TRBV6-5
ASSFSGTPRPGYT
>12|TRBV12-3/TRBV12-4
ASSPGTATGELF
>13|TRBV12-3/TRBV12-4
ASSPSGRGTGELF
>16|TRBV2
ASRGLTSGAYHYNEQF
>11|TRBV10-3
ATRQQVDYGYT
>11|TRBV10-1
ASSRTITDTQY
>11|TRBV12-5
ASGLLPGTEAF
>11|TRBV5-1
ASSPGTQTEAF
>13|TRBV20-1
SARANTGPADTQY
>12|TRBV12-3/TRBV12-4
ASTPGLGNTEAF
>14|TRBV3-1
ASSPSGAGHYNEQF
>9|TRBV20-1
SARGLGEQY
>11|TRBV20-1
SALKTGRTEAF
>11|TRBV10-2
ASSPDRPIGQY
>12|TRBV5-1
ASSLDPLYNEQF
>14|TRBV6-2/TRBV6-3
ASSGPGTTNYNEQF
>11|TRBV7-3
ASCRQGGEKLF
>11|TRBV20-1
SARGAGEETQY
>14|TRBV12-3/TRBV12-4
ASSPRTGEDTGELF
>13|TRBV4-1
ASSPGYSGAYEQY
>14|TRBV19
ASRTGWGKINVEQF
>11|TRBV11-3
ASSFTGENEQF